A single sample is the source of the 6 T cell receptor beta chains below, sequenced in a study of blood T cell repertoires in COVID-19. Clones were sequenced by immunoSEQ multiplex PCR, and TCRdb holds only the in-frame ones, with some missing. In the table there are 95,000 to 100,000 clones, 87% of which are singletons. The sample comprised peripheral blood. All receptors come from a woman in her 30s with acute or convalescent COVID-19.

The chain couples TRBV11-2 to TRBJ1-6; perhaps TRBD1 as D (5 bases). V gave up 1 base and J gave up 8 bases, with 15 bases separating them. This CDR3 contains 16 residues. From germline, CDR1 is SGHAT and CDR2 FQNNGV. This CDR3 is CASSLGGRFQYSPLHF. DNA for the CDR3: TGTGCCAGCAGCTTAGGGGGCAGGTTTCAATATTCACCCCTCCACTTT.

The chain recombines TRBV5-1 with TRBJ2-2; TRBD2 matches at 10 bases. The CDR3 length is 16 residues. The germline V gene has CDR1 SGHRS and CDR2 YFSETQ. Trimming took 2 bases from V and 3 from J; bases not matched to a gene: 4. CDR3 coding DNA: TGCGCCAGCAGCTTTCTAGCGGGGGATGACACCGGGGAGCTGTTTTTT. Its protein is CASSFLAGDDTGELFF.

The V gene is TRBV6-6, the J gene TRBJ2-7; maybe TRBD1 (6 bases). Trimming removed 5 bases from V and 7 bases from J, with 21 bases in between. CDR3 length: 15 residues. Germline loops: CDR1 MNHNY, CDR2 SVGAGI (reference sequence). The CDR3 DNA is TGTGCCAGCAGTGGCCGGACAGTTGCCCGGGGAGAGCAGTACTTC. It codes for CASSGRTVARGEQYF.

This rearrangement joins TRBV18 to TRBJ2-5; a weak D match, TRBD2 (5 bases). CDR3 length equals 15 residues. The germline CDR1 and CDR2 sequences are KGHSH and LQKENI. Trimming removed 3 bases from V and 4 bases from J, with 15 bases in between. The CDR3 DNA is TGTGCCAGCTCACCGGTTTGGGAGTCCAGAGAGACCCAGTACTTC. It specifies CASSPVWESRETQYF.

The chain has TRBV7-9 and TRBJ2-1; 9 bases are a match to TRBD2. The J segment lost 0 bases and the V segment lost 7 bases, leaving 7 bases of the junction unmatched. Germline CDR1 reads SEHNR; CDR2 reads FQNEAQ (reference sequence). The CDR3 contains 16 residues. The CDR3 DNA reads as TGTGCCAGCACCCCTAGCGGGACGCGCTCCTACAATGAGCAGTTCTTC. Translation gives CASTPSGTRSYNEQFF.

The CDR3 here is CASTSRAGDAYNEQFF. In DNA form, the CDR3 reads TGTGCCAGCACCTCTCGGGCCGGGGATGCCTACAATGAGCAGTTCTTC. J is TRBJ2-1 and V is TRBV11-1, with D possibly TRBD2 on 5 matching bases. Per germline, CDR1 SGHAT and CDR2 FQDESV (reference sequence). V gave up 7 bases and J gave up 2 bases, with 18 bases separating them. The CDR3 consists of 16 residues.